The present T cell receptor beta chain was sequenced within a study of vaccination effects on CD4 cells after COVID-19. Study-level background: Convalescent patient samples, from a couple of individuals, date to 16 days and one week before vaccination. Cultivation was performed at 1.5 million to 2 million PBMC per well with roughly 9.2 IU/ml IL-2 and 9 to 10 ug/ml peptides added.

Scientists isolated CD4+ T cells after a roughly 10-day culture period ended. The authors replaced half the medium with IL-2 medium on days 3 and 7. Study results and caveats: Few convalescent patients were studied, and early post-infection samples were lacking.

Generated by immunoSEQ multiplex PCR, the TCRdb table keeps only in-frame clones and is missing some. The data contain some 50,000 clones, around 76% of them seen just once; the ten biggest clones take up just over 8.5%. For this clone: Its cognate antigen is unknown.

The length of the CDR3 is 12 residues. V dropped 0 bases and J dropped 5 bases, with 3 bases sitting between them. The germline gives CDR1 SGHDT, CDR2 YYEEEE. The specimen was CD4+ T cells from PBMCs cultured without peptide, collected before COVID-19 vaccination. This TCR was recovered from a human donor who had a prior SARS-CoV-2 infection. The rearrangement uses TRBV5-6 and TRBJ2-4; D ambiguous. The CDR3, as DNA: TGTGCCAGCAGCTTGGACCAAAACATTCAGTACTTC. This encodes CASSLDQNIQYF.